Reported below is one T cell receptor beta chain. Produced via immunoSEQ multiplex PCR; TCRdb's table is partial and in-frame only. Found here are roughly 110,000 clones, 71% of them singletons; the top ten hold approximately 0.9%. This CDR3 is built from 12 residues. Trimming removed 7 bases at V and 2 bases at J, with 7 bases between. CDR1 is MNHEY and CDR2 is SVGAGI in the germline V gene. The sample belongs to a study of blood T cell repertoires in COVID-19. Overall study: Sources were T cells, B-cell-depleted T cells, or PBMCs; the material itself was cDNA or gDNA.

The chain links TRBV6-5 to TRBJ2-3; no clear D gene. The specimen was peripheral blood. The sequence came from a human donor with acute or convalescent COVID-19. The donor label of this sample is uncertain. CDR3 in DNA: TGTGCCAGCACAGGCGACACAGATACGCAGTATTTT. Translation gives CASTGDTDTQYF.